These T cell receptor beta chains were read from a single sample in a study of T cell repertoires in cytomegalovirus infection. MiXCR was run by TCRdb on the reads, yielding one entry per CDR3 protein. The profile covers fewer than 350,000 distinct CDR3 sequences, with roughly 9.5% appearing a single time and about 4.5% taken by the ten largest. Sequencing was carried out using PBMCs. These receptor sequences come from a human donor in good health (CMV status not recorded). Some clones in this sample may be carry-over from other donors' samples. CDR3s include the opening cysteine and the closing phenylalanine or tryptophan. D genes are given only for firm matches. A row's size may be missing; if present it is once, few, many or a size class.

j_call: TRBJ2-6; clone_size: few; d_call: NA; v_call: TRBV18; cdr3_nt: TGTGCCAGCTCACCCGTTGAAGCTTTGACTGGGGCCAACGTCCTGACTTTC; cdr3_aa: CASSPVEALTGANVLTF
j_call: TRBJ1-1; clone_size: few; d_call: NA; v_call: TRBV29-1; cdr3_nt: TGCAGCGTTGATCCGGTTTTAGCAATGAACACTGAAGCTTTCTTT; cdr3_aa: CSVDPVLAMNTEAFF
j_call: TRBJ1-6; clone_size: NA; d_call: NA; v_call: TRBV7-9; cdr3_nt: TGTGCCAGCAGCTTAGCGGACAGTGCTTCACCCCTCCACTTT; cdr3_aa: CASSLADSASPLHF
j_call: TRBJ1-3; clone_size: few; d_call: NA; v_call: TRBV7-4; cdr3_nt: TGTGCCAGCAGCCCCCGCGGGGGGGCCGGAAACACCATATATTTT; cdr3_aa: CASSPRGGAGNTIYF
j_call: TRBJ2-1; clone_size: many; d_call: TRBD2; v_call: TRBV7-6; cdr3_nt: TGTGCCAGCAGCTTAGTAGCGGGCCCCTACAATGAGCAGTTCTTC; cdr3_aa: CASSLVAGPYNEQFF
j_call: TRBJ1-1; clone_size: many; d_call: NA; v_call: TRBV7-3; cdr3_nt: TGTGCCAGCAGCCGTCAGATGAACACTGAAGCTTTCTTT; cdr3_aa: CASSRQMNTEAFF
j_call: TRBJ1-5; clone_size: many; d_call: TRBD1; v_call: TRBV19; cdr3_nt: TGTGCCAGTAGTAGCCGCCTACCGGGACAGGGACCGAGCAATCAGCCCCAGCATTTT; cdr3_aa: CASSSRLPGQGPSNQPQHF
j_call: TRBJ2-5; clone_size: few; d_call: TRBD1; v_call: TRBV12-3/TRBV12-4; cdr3_nt: TGTGCCAGCAGTTCCACAGGGGAAGGAGAGACCCAGTACTTC; cdr3_aa: CASSSTGEGETQYF
j_call: TRBJ2-3; clone_size: NA; d_call: TRBD2; v_call: TRBV5-6; cdr3_nt: TGTGCCAGCAGCTTTATGACTAGCGGGGTTTTGGATACGCAGTATTTT; cdr3_aa: CASSFMTSGVLDTQYF
j_call: TRBJ2-1; clone_size: few; d_call: TRBD2; v_call: TRBV6-2/TRBV6-3; cdr3_nt: TGTGCCAGCAGTTACCCCAGTCTAGCGGGTTACAATGAGCAGTTCTTC; cdr3_aa: CASSYPSLAGYNEQFF
j_call: TRBJ1-1; clone_size: once; d_call: NA; v_call: TRBV11-3; cdr3_nt: TGTGCCAGCAGCTTAGATTGGCAAGGAGAGGACACTGAAGCTTTCTTT; cdr3_aa: CASSLDWQGEDTEAFF
j_call: TRBJ2-3; clone_size: few; d_call: TRBD2; v_call: TRBV20-1; cdr3_nt: TGCAGTGCGTATCTAGCGGGGAGGTATCGCACAGATACGCAGTATTTT; cdr3_aa: CSAYLAGRYRTDTQYF
j_call: TRBJ2-7; clone_size: few; d_call: TRBD1; v_call: TRBV6-5; cdr3_nt: TGTGCCAGCAGTTACTTCCAGGGACAGGGCGAGCAGTACTTC; cdr3_aa: CASSYFQGQGEQYF
j_call: TRBJ1-2; clone_size: NA; d_call: NA; v_call: TRBV7-9; cdr3_nt: TGTGCCAGCAGCTCCCGACAGCTCTATGGCTACACCTTC; cdr3_aa: CASSSRQLYGYTF
j_call: TRBJ2-7; clone_size: once; d_call: NA; v_call: TRBV15; cdr3_nt: TGTGCCACCAGCAGGGAGGGGACTGCCGACTACGAGCAGTACTTC; cdr3_aa: CATSREGTADYEQYF
j_call: TRBJ1-2; clone_size: NA; d_call: NA; v_call: TRBV19; cdr3_nt: TGTGCCAGTAGTATAGATTTCGGCTTTAACTATGGCTACACCTTC; cdr3_aa: CASSIDFGFNYGYTF
j_call: TRBJ2-2; clone_size: NA; d_call: NA; v_call: TRBV19; cdr3_nt: TGTGCCAGTAGCCCTGACAGATCCGGGGAGCTGTTTTTT; cdr3_aa: CASSPDRSGELFF
j_call: TRBJ1-1; clone_size: many; d_call: NA; v_call: TRBV7-2; cdr3_nt: TGTGCCAGCAGCTCGGGGACTGCCAACACTGAAGCTTTCTTT; cdr3_aa: CASSSGTANTEAFF
j_call: TRBJ2-1; clone_size: NA; d_call: TRBD2; v_call: TRBV12-3/TRBV12-4; cdr3_nt: TGTGCCAGCAGCCCGGGGGGAGTGCTAAACAATGAGCAGTTCTTC; cdr3_aa: CASSPGGVLNNEQFF
j_call: TRBJ1-3; clone_size: many; d_call: NA; v_call: TRBV12-3/TRBV12-4; cdr3_nt: TGTGCCAGCACTCGTTTGGGCAGGCCGATCTCTGGAAACACCATATATTTT; cdr3_aa: CASTRLGRPISGNTIYF
j_call: TRBJ2-1; clone_size: many; d_call: NA; v_call: TRBV7-2; cdr3_nt: TGTGCCAGCAGCTCGAGGGACACCCACCGGAATGAGCAGTTCTTC; cdr3_aa: CASSSRDTHRNEQFF
j_call: TRBJ2-6; clone_size: many; d_call: NA; v_call: TRBV19; cdr3_nt: TGTGCCAGTGCCCAAAGGGGTGATCAGTTTGCTGGGGCCAACGTCCTGACTTTC; cdr3_aa: CASAQRGDQFAGANVLTF